This TCR beta chain was found in a study of graft-versus-host responses after intestinal transplantation. This clone showed up just once. Its antigen is undetermined. Generated by immunoSEQ multiplex PCR, the TCRdb table keeps only in-frame clones and is missing some. This table has 62,000 or so clones, 90% to 95% appearing once. Trimming removed 0 bases at V and 2 bases at J, with 12 bases between. CDR3 size: 16 residues. Germline V gives CDR1 SGDLS, CDR2 YYNGEE. This TCR came from a human donor who was the organ donor for an intestinal transplant. Sequencing used unstimulated CD8+ T cells sorted from spleen or lymph node cells, obtained before transplant. The chain employs TRBV9 and TRBJ1-3, with D perhaps matching TRBD1 (6 bases). The CDR3 reads CASSVDRAATGNTIYF. The CDR3 nucleotides read TGTGCCAGCAGCGTAGACAGGGCGGCAACTGGAAACACCATATATTTT.